The 10 T cell receptor beta chains below were found in one sample sequenced in a study of persistence of HIV-infected CD4 T cells. This nonspecific control used anti-CD3/anti-CD28 bead stimulation of CD4+ T cells. Responding CD4+ T cells were sorted by upregulation of both CD40 ligand and CD69. The libraries were made with immunoSEQ version 4 in survey mode. TCRdb keeps only in-frame clones here, not all; method: immunoSEQ multiplex PCR. The profile shows roughly 43,000 clones, approximately 90% of them singletons. These receptors' targets are unknown. Sample: CD4+ T cells sorted from PBMCs after approximately 20-hour stimulation, taken from a patient who received antiretroviral therapy. The receptors here all came from an adult man with HIV who was CMV-seropositive.

J is TRBJ1-3 and V is TRBV15; D remains unclear. The CDR3 sequence is 14 residues long. In germline, CDR1 is LNHNV, CDR2 YYDKDF (reference sequence). The ends were cut back, 1 base at V and 0 bases at J, with 4 bases in the middle. CDR3 DNA sequence: TGTGCCACCAGCAGAGCTAGCTCTGGAAACACCATATATTTT. It codes for CATSRASSGNTIYF.

This chain links TRBV27 with TRBJ2-3; D gene uncertain. This CDR3 is built from 13 residues. Germline CDR1 MNHEY, CDR2 SMNVEV (reference sequence). Trimming removed 2 bases at V and 8 bases at J, with 11 bases between. The CDR3 loop is CASSLPLTGTQYF. The CDR3 coding sequence is TGTGCCAGCAGTTTACCACTCACGGGTACGCAGTATTTT.

This clone appeared a single time. The chain uses TRBV24-1 and TRBJ2-2, with no clear D. The CDR3 runs 14 residues. Trimming left V 5 bases short and J 3 bases short, with 9 bases between. Germline loops: CDR1 KGHDR, CDR2 SFDVKD. As DNA, the CDR3 is TGTGCCACCAGTGCCTGGACCGACACCGGGGAGCTGTTTTTT. It encodes CATSAWTDTGELFF.

The chain employs TRBV7-2 and TRBJ2-1, with 7 positions matching TRBD2. With V trimmed by 7 bases and J by 4 bases, 10 bases remained unmatched. Germline V lookup: CDR1 SGHTA, CDR2 FQGNSA. There are 15 residues in the CDR3. The CDR3 loop reads CASKPRGDRYNEQFF. The CDR3 nucleotides read TGTGCCAGCAAACCCCGGGGGGACCGATACAATGAGCAGTTCTTC.

The chain employs TRBV10-3 and TRBJ2-7; D might be TRBD1 (6 bases). Germline CDR1 and CDR2: ENHRY and SYGVKD. The ends were cut back, 3 bases at V and 6 bases at J, with 15 bases in the middle. The CDR3 loop spans 14 amino acids. This chain's CDR3 is CAISDRQGRVEQYF. Here the CDR3 DNA reads TGTGCCATCAGTGATCGGCAGGGGCGAGTCGAGCAGTACTTC.

This chain joins TRBV19 and TRBJ2-2, with 10 positions matching TRBD1. With 6 bases clipped from V and 0 bases from J, the junction kept 7 bases outside the gene matches. This CDR3 region has 17 residues. Per germline, CDR1 LNHDA and CDR2 SQIVND (reference sequence). This chain's CDR3 is CASRSKGQGANTGELFF. The CDR3 bases are TGTGCCAGTAGATCTAAAGGACAGGGGGCGAACACCGGGGAGCTGTTTTTT.

The gene calls are TRBV7-3 and TRBJ2-2; D is uncertain. This CDR3 spans 13 amino acids. The V gene lost 0 bases and the J gene lost 7 bases, with 6 bases spanning the gap. Germline V gene sequence: CDR1 SGHTA, CDR2 FQGTGA. The CDR3 spells CASSLTVGGELFF. The CDR3 DNA sequence: TGTGCCAGCAGCTTAACGGTCGGCGGGGAGCTGTTTTTT.

The chain links TRBV18 to TRBJ2-1; unclear D gene. Germline CDR1 is KGHSH and CDR2 is LQKENI. V lost 5 bases, J lost 2 bases, and 13 bases lay in between. The CDR3 runs to 15 residues. DNA of the CDR3: TGTGCCAGCTCAGTCGACCGTCACGCCTACAATGAGCAGTTCTTC. Translated, it gives CASSVDRHAYNEQFF.

The CDR3 loop is CASSLEASSGNTIYF. The DNA of the CDR3 is TGTGCCAGCAGCTTGGAGGCCAGCTCTGGAAACACCATATATTTT. The J gene is TRBJ1-3, the V gene TRBV5-5, with no clear D. The ends were cut back, 0 bases at V and 0 bases at J, with 7 bases in the middle. Germline CDR1 is SGHKS and CDR2 is YYEKEE (reference sequence). This CDR3 region has 15 residues.

This chain joins TRBV9 and TRBJ1-6; 12 positions match TRBD1. The CDR3 has 17 residues. CDR1 and CDR2 (germline): SGDLS, YYNGEE. V gave up 0 bases and J gave up 5 bases; unmatched junction bases: 3. The CDR3 DNA reads as TGTGCCAGCAGCGTAGCGGGACAGGGGGCCAATAATTCACCCCTCCACTTT. Protein: CASSVAGQGANNSPLHF.